This T cell receptor (beta chain) appears in the sequencing data of a study of T cells in Graves' hyperthyroidism and ophthalmopathy. RNA transcripts yielded amplified TCR beta CDR3 regions. First-round RT-PCR of the TCR CDR3 relied on the HTBI primer set. TCRdb reprocessed the multiplex PCR reads with MiXCR, giving one entry per CDR3 protein. The table records a few hundred thousand distinct CDR3 sequences, 15% to 17% of them present only once. Per germline, CDR1 GTSNPN and CDR2 SVGIG (reference sequence). Trimming cost V 5 bases and J 5 bases; bases outside gene matches: 5. The CDR3 has 14 residues. This clonotype was counted many times. Among the patients, aged 18 to 65, hyperthyroidism was newly diagnosed and had lasted under 2 months.

Input material: blood. The sequence came from a woman aged 25 to 39 with Graves' hyperthyroidism. This sequence joins TRBV30 and TRBJ1-4, with 10 bases fitting TRBD1. CDR3 nucleotide sequence: TGTGCCTGGGGCAGGACAGGGGGAAATGAAAAACTGTTTTTT. Its protein is CAWGRTGGNEKLFF.